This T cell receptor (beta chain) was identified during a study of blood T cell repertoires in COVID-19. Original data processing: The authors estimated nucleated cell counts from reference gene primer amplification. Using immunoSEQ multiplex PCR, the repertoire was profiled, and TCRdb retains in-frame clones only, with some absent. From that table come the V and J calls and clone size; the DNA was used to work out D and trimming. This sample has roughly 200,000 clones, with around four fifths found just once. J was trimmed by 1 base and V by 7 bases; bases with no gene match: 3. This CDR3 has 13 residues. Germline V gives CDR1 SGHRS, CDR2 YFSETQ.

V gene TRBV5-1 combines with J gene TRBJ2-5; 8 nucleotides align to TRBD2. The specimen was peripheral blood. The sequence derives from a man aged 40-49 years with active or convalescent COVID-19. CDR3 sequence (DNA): TGCGCCAGCGGAGCGGGGGTCCAAGAGACCCAGTACTTC. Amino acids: CASGAGVQETQYF. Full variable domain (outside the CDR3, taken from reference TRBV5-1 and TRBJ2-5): KAGVTQTPRYLIKTRGQQVTLSCSPISGHRSVSWYQQTPGQGLQFLFEYFSETQRNKGNFPGRFSGRQFSNSRSEMNVSTLELGDSALYLCASGAGVQETQYFGPGTRLLVL.